This T cell receptor (beta chain) was captured in a study of tumor-infiltrating lymphocytes in primary liver carcinoma. Study in general: Each of the growths was stage T1-T3 N0M0, extending roughly 4.2 to 11 cm across. Each of the samples returned roughly 3.65 to 7.5 million productive TCRbeta reads (a yield similar across tissue types).

Making TCR beta cDNA involved 400 to 600 ng total RNA and a constant-region primer. Three nested multiplex PCR rounds of slightly modified ARM-PCR generated TCR beta libraries. It was with TRBV1-TRBV30 forward primers and a C-beta reverse primer that the first two PCR rounds were run, at approximately 10 cycles each. TCRdb called the multiplex PCR reads again in MiXCR, with one record for every CDR3 protein. This table holds 150,000 to 200,000 distinct CDR3 sequences, about 55% found once. Germline-derived CDR1 and CDR2 are MNHEY and SVGAGI. The CDR3 has 15 amino acids. RNA was extracted from whole blood without cell sorting, alongside germline DNA. Comment on this clonotype: Germline and junction disagree at one end, which may indicate a read error.

Sequences were obtained from peripheral blood. This sequence was found in a middle-aged man with primary liver carcinoma and hepatitis B virus infection. V is TRBV6-5 and J is TRBJ2-6; possible D gene TRBD1, 5 bases. The CDR3 region is CASCPTRSGAIVLTF. DNA for the CDR3: TGTGCCAGCTGTCCTACCCGCTCTGGGGCCATCGTCCTGACTTTC.